These T cell receptor beta chains were read from a single sample in a study of T cell changes during pregnancy in multiple sclerosis. Clones were sequenced by immunoSEQ multiplex PCR, and TCRdb holds only the in-frame ones, with some missing. The table has under 70,000 clones, around 92% seen once. This material consisted of peripheral blood, taken after pregnancy. These TCRs come from a female donor in good health, enrolled as a control in a pregnancy study. Each CDR3 is given with its conserved first and last residue. D genes are given only for firm matches. Clone size appears in some rows only: once, few, many, or a class for an expanded clone.

len,v_gene,j_gene,abundance,d_gene,CDR3nt,CDR3aa
10,TRBV20-1,TRBJ2-7,-,-,TGCAGTGCTGGCTTATACGAGCAGTACTTC,CSAGLYEQYF
14,TRBV6-1,TRBJ2-3,once,-,TGTGCCCCCCTAAGAAGCGGAAGCACAGATACGCAGTATTTT,CAPLRSGSTDTQYF
20,TRBV4-1,TRBJ2-3,-,TRBD2,TGCGCCAGCAGCCAAGATAGGGGGCTAGCGGGACGAGATAGCACAGATACGCAGTATTTT,CASSQDRGLAGRDSTDTQYF
16,TRBV7-8,TRBJ2-7,-,-,TGTGCCAGCAGCCCCAGCGGTGGGGGCAGCTCCTACGAGCAGTACTTC,CASSPSGGGSSYEQYF
14,TRBV27,TRBJ1-1,-,TRBD1,TGTGCCAGCAGTTCCGGGACAGCGAACACTGAAGCTTTCTTT,CASSSGTANTEAFF
15,TRBV5-4,TRBJ1-6,-,TRBD1,TGTGCCAGCAGCTGGGGGACAGGGCGGAATTCACCCCTCCACTTT,CASSWGTGRNSPLHF
12,TRBV2,TRBJ2-2,once,-,TGTGCCAGCAGTTACAGCACCGGGGAGCTGTTTTTT,CASSYSTGELFF
13,TRBV27,TRBJ2-7,-,-,TGTGCCAGCAGTTTAAAAGACAGCTACGAGCAGTACTTC,CASSLKDSYEQYF
18,TRBV7-8,TRBJ1-5,-,-,TGTGCCAGCAGCTTATATACGTGGGGGCGGCAGGGCAATCAGCCCCAGCATTTT,CASSLYTWGRQGNQPQHF
15,TRBV19,TRBJ1-1,-,TRBD1,TGTGCCAGTAGTAACAGGAGGGGGCCTGGCACTGAAGCTTTCTTT,CASSNRRGPGTEAFF
13,TRBV7-2,TRBJ1-5,-,TRBD1,TGTGCCAGCAGCACCGACAGGGACCAGCCCCAGCATTTT,CASSTDRDQPQHF
15,TRBV6-5,TRBJ2-5,-,TRBD2,TGTGCCAGCAGTTACTCGACATCGGGGGGGGAGACCCAGTACTTC,CASSYSTSGGETQYF
16,TRBV5-6,TRBJ1-2,-,TRBD1,TGTGCCAGCAGCACCGGGACAGGGAGTTTCGACTATGGCTACACCTTC,CASSTGTGSFDYGYTF
13,TRBV6-1,TRBJ1-5,few,-,TGTGCCAGCAGTCCCAGGGCAGATCAGCCCCAGCATTTT,CASSPRADQPQHF
13,TRBV2,TRBJ1-3,-,TRBD1,TGTGCCAGCAGGGGACAGGGTCAAAACACCATATATTTT,CASRGQGQNTIYF
17,TRBV11-2,TRBJ2-5,-,TRBD2,TGTGCCAGCAGCTCACGGACTAGCGGGGGGGCCGGGGAGACCCAGTACTTC,CASSSRTSGGAGETQYF
15,TRBV19,TRBJ1-2,-,-,TGTGCCAGTACGGGGGGTTCCGCAGGGACGTATGGCTACACCTTC,CASTGGSAGTYGYTF